What follows are 31 T cell receptor beta chains derived from one specimen sequenced in a study of control samples from healthy donors and cancer patients. The assay was immunoSEQ multiplex PCR, and TCRdb's table has in-frame clones only and misses some. This table holds 98,000 or so clones, around 80% found once. The sample taken for sequencing was blood. These receptors all stem from a woman between 25 and 40 years old in good health.

The chain has TRBV4-3 and TRBJ2-1, with 9 bases matching TRBD1. Per germline, CDR1 LGHNA and CDR2 YSLEER. V gave up 1 base and J gave up 4 bases; unmatched junction bases: 5. There are 16 residues in the CDR3. CDR3: CASSQVIGQGYNEQFF. The DNA for the CDR3 is TGCGCCAGCAGCCAAGTTATAGGACAGGGGTACAATGAGCAGTTCTTC.

V gene TRBV7-9 combines with J gene TRBJ1-2, with 8 bases aligning to TRBD1. This CDR3 comprises 15 residues. After removal of 0 bases from V and 6 bases from J, the junction contained 6 bases not matched to a gene. In germline, CDR1 is SEHNR, CDR2 FQNEAQ (reference sequence). CDR3 DNA: TGTGCCAGCAGCTTAGCGGGGTCAGGGGGCCATGGCTACACCTTC. It encodes CASSLAGSGGHGYTF.

The chain uses TRBV6-6 and TRBJ2-7; TRBD2 might be the D (5 bases). Trimming left V 4 bases short and J 3 bases short, with 19 bases between. This CDR3 region has 16 residues. From germline, CDR1 is MNHNY and CDR2 SVGAGI (reference sequence). The CDR3 sequence is CASSLGYGGPHYEQYF. The CDR3 nucleotides are TGTGCCAGCAGTTTGGGCTACGGCGGGCCGCACTACGAGCAGTACTTC.

This clone appeared a single time. The chain uses TRBV30 and TRBJ1-1; D is perhaps TRBD1 (6 bases). Germline V gives CDR1 GTSNPN, CDR2 SVGIG (reference sequence). This CDR3 comprises 12 residues. Trimming pared 6 bases from V and 4 bases from J, leaving 12 bases between. This CDR3 is CACRGGSTEAFF. CDR3 sequence (DNA): TGTGCCTGCAGGGGCGGAAGCACTGAAGCTTTCTTT. Variable domain in full (rest from reference TRBV30 and TRBJ1-1): SQTIHQWPATLVQPVGSPLSLECTVEGTSNPNLYWYRQAAGRGLQLLFYSVGIGQISSEVPQNLSASRPQDRQFILSSKKLLLSDSGFYLCACRGGSTEAFFGQGTRLTVV.

This chain uses TRBV11-2 with TRBJ2-2, with TRBD2 identical over 8 bases. The CDR3 is 16 residues long. After removal of 1 base from V and 4 bases from J, the junction contained 5 bases not matched to a gene. Germline CDR1 reads SGHAT; CDR2 reads FQNNGV. CDR3 bases: TGTGCCAGCAGCTTAGCGGGGGGGCGAAGCACCGGGGAGCTGTTTTTT. It codes for CASSLAGGRSTGELFF.

The V call is TRBV11-2, the J call TRBJ2-7, with D perhaps being TRBD1 or TRBD2 (6 bases each). The CDR3 contains 14 residues. The V gene's germline CDR1 is SGHAT and CDR2 FQNNGV. The V end was cut by 2 bases, the J end by 6 bases, with 14 bases between. In DNA form, the CDR3 reads TGTGCCAGCAGCTTACTTTTGGGGGGCAGCGAGCAGTACTTC. Encoded protein: CASSLLLGGSEQYF.

The chain has TRBV12-5 and TRBJ1-2; tentative D call: TRBD1 (6 bases). The germline gives CDR1 LGHNT, CDR2 FRNRAP. The length of the CDR3 is 13 residues. V gave up 6 bases and J gave up 6 bases, with 14 bases separating them. In DNA form, the CDR3 reads TGTGCTAGTGGAGCCGACAGGACACATGGCTACACCTTC. Translating gives CASGADRTHGYTF. Variable domain in full (rest from reference TRBV12-5 and TRBJ1-2): DARVTQTPRHKVTEMGQEVTMRCQPILGHNTVFWYRQTMMQGLELLAYFRNRAPLDDSGMPKDRFSAEMPDATLATLKIQPSEPRDSAVYFCASGADRTHGYTFGSGTRLTVV.

The V and J genes are TRBV10-3 and TRBJ1-5, with 7 bases that match TRBD1. After removal of 10 bases from V and 1 base from J, the junction contained 10 bases not matched to a gene. Germline CDR1 ENHRY, CDR2 SYGVKD. The CDR3 has 15 amino acids. The CDR3 bases are TGTGCCACTAGGGGGGACAGCGGCAGCAATCAGCCCCAGCATTTT. Encoded protein: CATRGDSGSNQPQHF.

The chain uses TRBV2 and TRBJ2-6; D possibly matches TRBD1 or TRBD2 (5 bases each). The CDR3 length is 16 residues. CDR1 and CDR2 from the germline V gene are SNHLY and FYNNEI. Trimming took 5 bases from V and 0 from J, leaving 11 bases between them. CDR3 sequence (DNA): TGTGCCAGCAGTTCGTCAGGGAGCTCTGGGGCCAACGTCCTGACTTTC. Translated, it gives CASSSSGSSGANVLTF.

This rearrangement joins TRBV9 to TRBJ2-2; TRBD2 agrees at 10 bases. After removal of 4 bases from V and 9 bases from J, the junction contained 6 bases not matched to a gene. The germline V gene has CDR1 SGDLS and CDR2 YYNGEE. The CDR3 is 14 residues long. CDR3 in amino acids: CASSPAGGLRELFF. The DNA of the CDR3 is TGTGCCAGCAGCCCAGCGGGGGGGCTCAGGGAGCTGTTTTTT.

The chain links TRBV27 to TRBJ1-2; D uncertain. Trimming left V 6 bases short and J 3 bases short, with 11 bases between. The CDR3 has 13 amino acids. Germline assignment: CDR1 MNHEY and CDR2 SMNVEV (reference sequence). The CDR3 sequence: CASRSLGYYGYTF. DNA of the CDR3: TGTGCCAGCAGGTCCCTGGGGTACTATGGCTACACCTTC.

V usage is TRBV5-1 and J usage is TRBJ2-1; D is perhaps TRBD2 (5 bases). V lost 2 bases to trimming and J lost 9 bases, with 12 bases between them. The length of the CDR3 is 13 residues. Germline values: CDR1 SGHRS, CDR2 YFSETQ. The CDR3, as DNA: TGCGCCAGCAGCTTACGGGAAAGGGTTGAGCAGTTCTTC. Protein: CASSLRERVEQFF.

The chain carries TRBV2 and TRBJ1-2; D not resolved. This CDR3 has 14 amino acids. V was clipped by 4 bases and J by 0 bases, with 9 bases between them. Germline lookup yields CDR1 SNHLY and CDR2 FYNNEI. The CDR3 DNA reads as TGTGCCAGCAGTGCCCTCAGTGCTAACTATGGCTACACCTTC. Translated: CASSALSANYGYTF.

This clone has just a few counts. The genes are TRBV29-1 and TRBJ1-1; the D gene is possibly TRBD1 (5 bases). This CDR3 comprises 11 residues. Trimming stripped 5 bases from V and 8 bases from J, with 12 bases between. The V gene's germline CDR1 is SQVTM and CDR2 ANQGSEA. For the CDR3, the DNA is TGCAGCGTTTTTGGACGGACAGAAGCTTTCTTT. This encodes CSVFGRTEAFF.

This rearrangement joins TRBV5-1 to TRBJ2-1; 7 bases are shared with TRBD1. The CDR3 is 14 residues long. After removal of 2 bases from V and 10 bases from J, the junction contained 9 bases not matched to a gene. Germline V gene data show CDR1 as SGHRS and CDR2 as YFSETQ. The CDR3 coding sequence is TGCGCCAGCAGCTTTGGACAGGTTCCGGGGGAGCAGTTCTTC. Residues: CASSFGQVPGEQFF.

V gene TRBV7-2 combines with J gene TRBJ2-7; D possibly corresponds to TRBD2 (7 bases). Germline V gives CDR1 SGHTA, CDR2 FQGNSA. V was clipped by 2 bases and J by 2 bases, with 10 bases between them. CDR3 length: 14 amino acids. CDR3 residues: CASSLNGGPYEQYF. The CDR3 DNA reads TGTGCCAGCAGCTTAAACGGGGGGCCCTACGAGCAGTACTTC. The variable domain in full, completed from reference TRBV7-2 and TRBJ2-7, reads GAGVSQSPSNKVTEKGKDVELRCDPISGHTALYWYRQSLGQGLEFLIYFQGNSAPDKSGLPSDRFSAERTGGSVSTLTIQRTQQEDSAVYLCASSLNGGPYEQYFGPGTRLTVT.

The V gene is TRBV19, the J gene TRBJ2-1, with a weak D call TRBD2 (5 bases). Germline assignment: CDR1 LNHDA and CDR2 SQIVND (reference sequence). V was trimmed by 3 bases and J by 0 bases, leaving 15 bases between them. The CDR3 extends over 17 amino acids. CDR3 nucleotides: TGTGCCAGTAGTATCAGTTCGACTAAGTCCTCCTACAATGAGCAGTTCTTC. Protein product: CASSISSTKSSYNEQFF.

The rearrangement uses TRBV7-2 and TRBJ2-7; D might be TRBD1 (7 bases). This CDR3 spans 18 amino acids. V dropped 2 bases and J dropped 2 bases, with 22 bases sitting between them. CDR1 and CDR2 from the germline V gene are SGHTA and FQGNSA. In DNA, the CDR3 is TGTGCCAGCAGCTTAAGAGGGGGCCCCGGCGGGGTTGCCTACGAGCAGTACTTC. It specifies CASSLRGGPGGVAYEQYF. The full variable domain, with the rest looked up from reference TRBV7-2 and TRBJ2-7, is GAGVSQSPSNKVTEKGKDVELRCDPISGHTALYWYRQSLGQGLEFLIYFQGNSAPDKSGLPSDRFSAERTGGSVSTLTIQRTQQEDSAVYLCASSLRGGPGGVAYEQYFGPGTRLTVT.

The chain has TRBV11-3 and TRBJ2-1; D possibly corresponds to TRBD2 (6 bases). Germline CDR1 and CDR2: SGHNT and YENEEA. There are 14 residues in the CDR3. V shed 2 bases and J shed 7 bases, with 12 bases lying between them. The CDR3 here is CASSLSIGGNEQFF. The CDR3 DNA reads as TGTGCCAGCAGCTTAAGTATCGGGGGTAATGAGCAGTTCTTC.

The genes are TRBV12-3 or TRBV12-4 and TRBJ1-1; D unclear. CDR3 length equals 13 residues. The V end lost 2 bases, the J end lost 0 bases, and 4 bases lay between the germline ends. CDR3 in amino acids: CASSLTLNTEAFF. CDR3 coding DNA: TGTGCCAGCAGTTTAACTTTGAACACTGAAGCTTTCTTT.

Relative to its sample, this clone is medium-sized. The same CDR3 also results from other DNA sequences found in this sample. The chain combines TRBV29-1 with TRBJ1-2; D remains ambiguous. Germline V gene lookup returns CDR1 SQVTM and CDR2 ANQGSEA. V shed 0 bases and J shed 2 bases, with 4 bases lying between them. This CDR3 has 12 residues. CDR3 coding DNA: TGCAGCGTTGAAGAAGCCAACTATGGCTACACCTTC. This gives the protein CSVEEANYGYTF.

CDR3 in amino acids: CATSGRGQGITDTQYF. The CDR3 DNA is TGTGCCACCAGTGGGAGGGGACAGGGGATAACAGATACGCAGTATTTT. This chain links TRBV24-1 with TRBJ2-3, with 10 bases matching TRBD1. The germline V gene encodes CDR1 KGHDR and CDR2 SFDVKD. The CDR3 loop spans 16 amino acids. V gave up 5 bases and J gave up 3 bases; unmatched junction bases: 7.

The V call is TRBV21-1, the J call TRBJ1-2; TRBD1, as called in the table, went unchecked against the DNA. TRBV21-1 constitutes a pseudogene. The CDR3 runs 18 residues. CDR3 DNA sequence: TGTGCCAGCAGCAAAGGGATCTACAGGGGCTACGCTAACTATGGCTACACCTTC. Translated, it gives CASSKGIYRGYANYGYTF.

In its sample, this clone was seen once. V and J are TRBV12-3 or TRBV12-4 and TRBJ2-1; D uncertain. The CDR3 runs 12 residues. With 5 bases removed from V and 8 bases from J, the gap between germline ends came to 10 bases. Here the CDR3 reads CASSLLSDEQFF. CDR3 DNA: TGTGCCAGCAGTCTCCTTTCGGATGAGCAGTTCTTC.

The rearrangement links TRBV10-3 to TRBJ2-3; D call uncertain. Germline V CDR1 and CDR2: ENHRY, SYGVKD. V gave up 10 bases and J gave up 6 bases, with 11 bases separating them. The CDR3 is 11 residues long. This chain's CDR3 is CANGPRDTQYF. The DNA of the CDR3 is TGTGCCAACGGACCACGGGATACGCAGTATTTT.

J is TRBJ1-5 and V is TRBV19; weak D call: TRBD1 (6 bases). V lost 3 bases, J lost 0 bases, and 12 bases lay in between. Germline CDR1 LNHDA, CDR2 SQIVND (reference sequence). The CDR3 runs 16 residues. The CDR3 sequence: CASSMSGDISNQPQHF. DNA of the CDR3: TGTGCCAGTAGTATGTCCGGGGACATTAGCAATCAGCCCCAGCATTTT.

The rearrangement joins TRBV19 to TRBJ2-1; 9 bases agree with TRBD1. The CDR3 loop spans 14 amino acids. V dropped 7 bases and J dropped 8; count of bases not matched to a gene: 9. Germline V lookup: CDR1 LNHDA, CDR2 SQIVND (reference sequence). This CDR3 is CASTVVQGAYEQFF. CDR3 DNA sequence: TGTGCCAGTACCGTAGTACAGGGGGCTTATGAGCAGTTCTTC.

The sample holds a few counts of this clone. The gene calls are TRBV5-6 and TRBJ1-2; 9 bases are a match to TRBD1. The CDR3 has 15 amino acids. With V trimmed by 5 bases and J by 8 bases, 13 bases remained unmatched. CDR1 is SGHDT, CDR2 YYEEEE, per germline. As DNA, the CDR3 is TGTGCCAGCAGGGCCTGGGACAGGGAACATCGGGGCTACACCTTC. It codes for CASRAWDREHRGYTF.

The chain joins TRBV6-2 or TRBV6-3 to TRBJ2-5, with D uncertain. CDR1 and CDR2 (germline): MNHEY, SVGEGT. V gave up 1 base and J gave up 1 base, with 7 bases separating them. The CDR3 is 14 amino acids. CDR3: CASSYWYTQETQYF. The CDR3 DNA reads as TGTGCCAGCAGTTACTGGTACACCCAAGAGACCCAGTACTTC.

The V and J genes are TRBV9 and TRBJ2-5; no reliable D call. Germline values: CDR1 SGDLS, CDR2 YYNGEE. This CDR3 comprises 13 residues. With 7 bases removed from V and 5 bases from J, the gap between germline ends came to 15 bases. The CDR3 DNA reads as TGTGCCAGCTCCGCTAGGCCTAGGGAGACCCAGTACTTC. Its translation: CASSARPRETQYF.

The rearrangement joins TRBV12-3 or TRBV12-4 to TRBJ1-5, with 11 bases identical to TRBD1. V was clipped by 8 bases and J by 6 bases; unmatched bases: 3. This CDR3 comprises 13 residues. The CDR3 coding sequence is TGTGCCAGCGGACAGGGGGCGGGTCAGCCCCAGCATTTT. This translates into CASGQGAGQPQHF.